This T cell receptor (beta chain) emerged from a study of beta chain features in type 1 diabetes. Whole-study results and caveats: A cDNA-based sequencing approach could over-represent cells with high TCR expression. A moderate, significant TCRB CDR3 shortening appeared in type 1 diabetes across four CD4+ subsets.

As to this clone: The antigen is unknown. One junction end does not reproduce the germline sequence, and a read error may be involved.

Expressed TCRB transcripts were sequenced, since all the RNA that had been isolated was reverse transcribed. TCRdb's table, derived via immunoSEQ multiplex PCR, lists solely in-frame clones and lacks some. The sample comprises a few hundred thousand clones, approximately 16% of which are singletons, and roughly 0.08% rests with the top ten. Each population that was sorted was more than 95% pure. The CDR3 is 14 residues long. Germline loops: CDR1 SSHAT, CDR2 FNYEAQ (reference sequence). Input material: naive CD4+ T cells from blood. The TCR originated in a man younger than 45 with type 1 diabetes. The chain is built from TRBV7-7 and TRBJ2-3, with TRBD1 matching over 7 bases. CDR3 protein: CASSLGQASDTQYF. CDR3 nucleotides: TGTGCTAGCAGCTTAGGACAGGCGTCGGATACGCAGTATTTT.